Listed below are T cell receptor beta chains from one sample, sequenced in a study of blood T cell repertoires in COVID-19. Clones were read by immunoSEQ multiplex PCR, and TCRdb kept only the in-frame ones, dropping some. The data hold about 190,000 clones, with around 86% observed a single time. Material: peripheral blood. The receptor source for this set is a man between 35 and 55 years old with acute or convalescent COVID-19. The CDR3 runs from the conserved cysteine through the conserved F or W. The order of the fields is D gene, clone size, J gene, V gene, CDR3 DNA, CDR3 protein. A D gene is named only where the DNA matches it firmly. The size of a clone is reported for some rows only, either as once, few or many, or as a class for expanded clones.

TRBD1,.,TRBJ1-1,TRBV12-3/TRBV12-4,TGTGCCAGCAATAACAGGGGTTTGGCTGAAGCTTTCTTT,CASNNRGLAEAFF
.,.,TRBJ1-2,TRBV5-1,TGCGCCAGCAGCTTGGGGTTTGGAGGGGAGAAAAGCCATGGCTACACCTTC,CASSLGFGGEKSHGYTF
.,.,TRBJ1-4,TRBV5-5,TGTGCCAGCAGCTCGACAACAACTAATGAAAAACTGTTTTTT,CASSSTTTNEKLFF
.,.,TRBJ2-2,TRBV4-1,TGCGCCAGCAGCCAATCCGTCACAATGCAGAACACCGGGGAGCTGTTTTTT,CASSQSVTMQNTGELFF
TRBD1,.,TRBJ1-2,TRBV15,TGTGCCACCAGGGTGGGGAAGACAGGGGGCTCTGGCTACACCTTC,CATRVGKTGGSGYTF
.,.,TRBJ1-6,TRBV3-1/TRBV3-2,TGTGCCAGCAGCCAAGCCGGGAGGGCTTCACCCCTCCACTTT,CASSQAGRASPLHF
TRBD1,once,TRBJ1-1,TRBV5-1,TGCGCCAGCAGGGGAGGACAGGCCCCCCTGAACACTGAAGCTTTCTTT,CASRGGQAPLNTEAFF
TRBD1,.,TRBJ2-1,TRBV11-2,TGTGCCAGCAGCTATAACAGGGGCTCCTACAATGAGCAGTTCTTC,CASSYNRGSYNEQFF
TRBD2,.,TRBJ2-7,TRBV4-3,TGCGCCAGCAGCCAAGAAATCTCGGGGGGGGCGCAGCTTGCCTACGAGCAGTACTTC,CASSQEISGGAQLAYEQYF
.,.,TRBJ1-5,TRBV30,TGTGCCTGGAGCGAGAGATGGGGGCAGGGAAGGAAGCCCCAGCATTTT,CAWSERWGQGRKPQHF
TRBD1,once,TRBJ1-1,TRBV30,TGTGCCTGGAGTGCGGACAGGGGCCAAGGAGCTTTCTTT,CAWSADRGQGAFF
.,once,TRBJ1-6,TRBV19,TGTGCCAGTAGCATCAACCCCATTGCGGAAATCCATTCACCCCTCCACTTT,CASSINPIAEIHSPLHF
TRBD1,.,TRBJ1-2,TRBV4-1,TGCGCCAGCAGCCAAGATCCCATGGGACAGATCCATGGCTACACCTTC,CASSQDPMGQIHGYTF
TRBD1,.,TRBJ2-1,TRBV19,TGTGCCAGTAGTATATTCCAAGGGGCCAGGGGGCACAATGAGCAGTTCTTC,CASSIFQGARGHNEQFF
TRBD1,.,TRBJ2-3,TRBV27,TGTGCCAGCAGAGTGACAGGGTCCGGTACGCAGTATTTT,CASRVTGSGTQYF
TRBD1,.,TRBJ1-2,TRBV29-1,TGCAGCGTTGCAGACACCGGACAGGGTTTTCATGGCTACACCTTC,CSVADTGQGFHGYTF
TRBD2,.,TRBJ2-7,TRBV9,TGTGCCAGCAGCGTGGGGACTAGCGGGGGGGCCTACGAGCAGTACTTC,CASSVGTSGGAYEQYF
TRBD1,.,TRBJ1-3,TRBV3-1/TRBV3-2,TGTGCCAGCAGCCCGGAGGGGGCTGGTGGAAACACCATATATTTT,CASSPEGAGGNTIYF
TRBD2,.,TRBJ2-1,TRBV7-6,TGTGCCAGCAGCTCCACTAGCGGTCCATACAATGAGCAGTTCTTC,CASSSTSGPYNEQFF
.,.,TRBJ1-5,TRBV6-5,TGTGCCAGCAGTTATTCGCTCAGTTATCAGCCCCAGCATTTT,CASSYSLSYQPQHF
TRBD1,.,TRBJ1-1,TRBV2,TGTGCCAGCAGTCAACAGGGGGTGGTCACTGAAGCTTTCTTT,CASSQQGVVTEAFF
.,.,TRBJ1-1,TRBV5-4,TGTGCCAGCAGCGGGGCGGGGGCAGGGAACACTGAAGCTTTCTTT,CASSGAGAGNTEAFF
TRBD2,.,TRBJ2-5,TRBV2,TGTGCCAGCAGTGAAGCCCTAGCGGGGACGTACTTC,CASSEALAGTYF
TRBD1,.,TRBJ1-1,TRBV6-2/TRBV6-3,TGTGCCAGCAGCTACTCCGGGACAGGGCACGAAGCTTTCTTT,CASSYSGTGHEAFF
TRBD1,once,TRBJ2-7,TRBV7-7,TGTGCCAGCAGCCCAGGGACAGGGGGGATCTACGAGCAGTACTTC,CASSPGTGGIYEQYF
.,once,TRBJ1-5,TRBV9,TGTGCCAGCAGCGTAGGGGGGGGCGAGGGACAGCCCCAGCATTTT,CASSVGGGEGQPQHF
TRBD1,.,TRBJ2-5,TRBV5-1,TGCGCCAGCAGCCCGTGGACAGGGGAAGAGACCCAGTACTTC,CASSPWTGEETQYF
.,.,TRBJ1-4,TRBV5-8,TGTGCCAGCAGCTTGGCCGGGGGGACAACTAATGAAAAACTGTTTTTT,CASSLAGGTTNEKLFF
.,.,TRBJ1-2,TRBV16,TGTGCCAGCAGCCAATTGGCGGGTCCCAACTATGGCTACACCTTC,CASSQLAGPNYGYTF
TRBD2,.,TRBJ2-1,TRBV7-8,TGTGCCAGCAGCCCCATGCGCGGGGGGGCGACGAGCAATGAGCAGTTCTTC,CASSPMRGGATSNEQFF
.,once,TRBJ1-1,TRBV6-5,TGTGCCAGCAGTTACTCGAACAGGAACACTGAAGCTTTCTTT,CASSYSNRNTEAFF
TRBD2,.,TRBJ2-2,TRBV7-7,TGTGCTAGCAGCTTAGGGACTAGCGGGAACACCGGGGAGCTGTTTTTT,CASSLGTSGNTGELFF
TRBD2,.,TRBJ2-7,TRBV18,TGTGCCAGCTCCCACCGGGGGGTGCCCTACGAGCAGTACTTC,CASSHRGVPYEQYF
TRBD1,.,TRBJ2-2,TRBV7-9,TGTGCCAGCAGCTTAACAGGGGGCAGGACCGGGGAGCTGTTTTTT,CASSLTGGRTGELFF
.,.,TRBJ1-2,TRBV12-3/TRBV12-4,TGTGCCAGCAGCCAGGGGTACTATGGCTACACCTTC,CASSQGYYGYTF
.,.,TRBJ2-5,TRBV10-3,TGTGCCTCCCAGCGGACAGAAAAGGAGGAGACCCAGTACTTC,CASQRTEKEETQYF
.,.,TRBJ1-2,TRBV18,TGTGCCAGCTCAGATTTTGAAGCCCAATCACAGGGCTACACCTTC,CASSDFEAQSQGYTF
TRBD2,.,TRBJ2-3,TRBV9,TGTGCCAGCAGCGCCCAGGGAGCGGGGCGGATGGATACGCAGTATTTT,CASSAQGAGRMDTQYF
.,few,TRBJ1-3,TRBV7-9,TGTGCCAGCAGCTTAGGAGGGGGTGGAAACACCATATATTTT,CASSLGGGGNTIYF
.,.,TRBJ2-7,TRBV7-9,TGTGCCAGCAGCTTAGCAGCTTGGGAGCAGTACTTC,CASSLAAWEQYF
.,.,TRBJ1-2,TRBV2,TGTGCCACCCCGGGGGGGGCCTCAGCCAACTATGGCTACACCTTC,CATPGGASANYGYTF
.,.,TRBJ1-6,TRBV11-1,TGTGCCAGCAGCTTCGAGGGTAATTCACCCCTCCACTTT,CASSFEGNSPLHF
.,.,TRBJ1-4,TRBV18,TGTGCCAGCTCACCACGTCCGGGGGGGATGCGGACTAATGAAAAACTGTTTTTT,CASSPRPGGMRTNEKLFF
.,few,TRBJ1-2,TRBV19,TGTGCCAGTAGCATCATGAGGGGGTCCTATGGCTACACCTTC,CASSIMRGSYGYTF
TRBD2,.,TRBJ2-7,TRBV7-2,TGTGCCAGCAGTCGCTCCGGGACTAGCGGGGGGGCCCCCTACGAGCAGTACTTC,CASSRSGTSGGAPYEQYF
TRBD1,.,TRBJ1-2,TRBV27,TGTGCCAGCAGTTTAGGGGACAGCTCTTATGGCTACACCTTC,CASSLGDSSYGYTF
TRBD2,.,TRBJ2-3,TRBV19,TGTGCCAGTAGTGTTCTAGCGGGGGGGGTTACAGATACGCAGTATTTT,CASSVLAGGVTDTQYF
TRBD1,.,TRBJ1-6,TRBV9,TGTGCCAGCAGCGCCGCTCCACCGGGACAGAGCAATTCACCCCTCCACTTT,CASSAAPPGQSNSPLHF
.,.,TRBJ1-2,TRBV27,TGTGCCAGCAGTTTATCGGGACAAGGGAGTGGCTACACCTTC,CASSLSGQGSGYTF
.,.,TRBJ1-1,TRBV6-5,TGTGCCAGCAGTTACTCGGGGGGTAGGAACACTGAAGCTTTCTTT,CASSYSGGRNTEAFF